A single T cell receptor (beta chain) is shown here with its context. Trimming took 4 bases from V and 3 from J; bases not matched to a gene: 7. This CDR3 spans 14 amino acids. The V gene's germline CDR1 is SGHRS and CDR2 YFSETQ. This sample was included in a study of blood T cell repertoires in COVID-19. In the study overall: Italy, Spain and the United States were the sources of the convalescent and acute COVID-19 samples. The cDNA or gDNA used as material had been derived from T cells, B-cell-depleted T cells, or PBMCs.

Sequencing used immunoSEQ multiplex PCR; TCRdb keeps in-frame clones, though not all of them. The sample carries around 310,000 clones, about 90% recorded once. The clonotype comes from a woman aged 40 to 49 with COVID-19, enrolled during active disease. Sequencing was performed on peripheral blood. J is TRBJ2-7 and V is TRBV5-1, with 7 nucleotides matching TRBD1. DNA for the CDR3: TGCGCCAGCAGCCCATCGGGACAGAGCTACGAGCAGTACTTC. Its translation is CASSPSGQSYEQYF.